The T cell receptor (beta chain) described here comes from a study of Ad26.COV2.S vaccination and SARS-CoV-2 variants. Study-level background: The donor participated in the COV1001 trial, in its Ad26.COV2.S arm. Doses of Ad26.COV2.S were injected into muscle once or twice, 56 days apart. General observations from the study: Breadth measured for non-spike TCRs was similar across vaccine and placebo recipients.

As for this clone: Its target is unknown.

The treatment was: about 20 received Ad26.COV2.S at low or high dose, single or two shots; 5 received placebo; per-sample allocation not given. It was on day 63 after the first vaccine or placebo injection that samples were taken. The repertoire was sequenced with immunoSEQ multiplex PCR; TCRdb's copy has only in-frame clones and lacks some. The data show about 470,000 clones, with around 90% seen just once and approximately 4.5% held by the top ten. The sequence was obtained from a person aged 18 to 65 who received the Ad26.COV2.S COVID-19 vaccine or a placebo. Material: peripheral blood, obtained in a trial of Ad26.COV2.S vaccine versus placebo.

Written as DNA, the CDR3 is TGTGCCACCAGCAGTCACAGCACCGGGGAGCTGTTTTTT. As protein: CATSSHSTGELFF. The chain recombines TRBV15 with TRBJ2-2, with no clear D. Germline CDR1 LNHNV, CDR2 YYDKDF (reference sequence). This CDR3 region has 13 residues. Trimming took off 3 bases at V and 4 bases at J, with 6 bases between the two ends.